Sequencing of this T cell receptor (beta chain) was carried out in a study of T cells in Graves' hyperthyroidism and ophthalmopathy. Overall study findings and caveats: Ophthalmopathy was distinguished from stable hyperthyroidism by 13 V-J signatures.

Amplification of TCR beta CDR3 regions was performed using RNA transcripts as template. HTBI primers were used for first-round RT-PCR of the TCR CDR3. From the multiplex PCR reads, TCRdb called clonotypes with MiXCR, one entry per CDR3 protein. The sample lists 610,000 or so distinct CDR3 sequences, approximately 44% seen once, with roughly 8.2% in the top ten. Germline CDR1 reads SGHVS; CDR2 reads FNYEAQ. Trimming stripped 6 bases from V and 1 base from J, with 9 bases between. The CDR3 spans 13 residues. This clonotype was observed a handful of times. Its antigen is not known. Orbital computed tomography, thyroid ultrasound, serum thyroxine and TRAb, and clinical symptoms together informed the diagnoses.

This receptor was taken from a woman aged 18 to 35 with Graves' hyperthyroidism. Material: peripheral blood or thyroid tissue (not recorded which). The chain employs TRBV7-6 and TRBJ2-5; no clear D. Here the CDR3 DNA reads TGTGCCAGCAGGTCCTCGGTCCAAGAGACCCAGTACTTC. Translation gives CASRSSVQETQYF.